Given below is one T cell receptor beta chain in context. These data are taken from a study of blood T cell repertoires in COVID-19. Study-wide background: T cells, B-cell-depleted T cells, or PBMCs supplied cDNA or gDNA.

As processed by the authors: It was from reference gene primer amplification that nucleated cell counts were estimated. TCRdb's copy holds only in-frame clones and misses some; the assay was immunoSEQ multiplex PCR. The V and J calls and the clone size are those of that table, but D and trimming were determined from the DNA. This sample has over 60,000 clones; roughly nine tenths occur once, and the top ten carry approximately 9%. The ends were cut back, 3 bases at V and 0 bases at J, with 15 bases in the middle. This CDR3 contains 17 residues. Germline V gene data show CDR1 as SGHRS and CDR2 as YFSETQ.

Sequenced input: peripheral blood. This chain uses TRBV5-1 with TRBJ2-2; D call uncertain. The TCR was taken from a man older than 75 with acute or convalescent COVID-19. The CDR3 protein is CASSSFMRAPNTGELFF. DNA of the CDR3: TGCGCCAGCAGCTCTTTCATGCGAGCGCCGAACACCGGGGAGCTGTTTTTT.